This TCR beta chain was identified during a study of cytomegalovirus exposure and HLA in healthy donors. Study-wide results and caveats: Immune exposure information comprised only CMV serostatus. In a later analysis, an Asian-associated ancestry cluster reportedly showed fewer N-insertions than the 666-donor mean.

It was with 60 Vbeta and 13 Jbeta primers that the PCR ran. Assay used: immunoSEQ multiplex PCR; TCRdb lists only in-frame clones, some missing. The top ten clones hold 3.5% to 5.5% of a sample with around 150,000 clones, more than 80% of them seen once. Regarding this clone: The target antigen is unknown.

Germline CDR1 is SGHTA and CDR2 is FQGNSA. With V trimmed by 5 bases and J by 7 bases, 8 bases remained unmatched. The CDR3 is 15 residues long. This receptor was obtained from a woman aged 40 to 55 in good health and CMV-seropositive. This rearrangement joins TRBV7-2 to TRBJ1-6, with 7 bases aligning to TRBD1. The specimen was PBMCs. CDR3: CASSTRTGVNSPLHF. In DNA, the CDR3 is TGTGCCAGCAGCACCCGCACAGGGGTGAATTCACCCCTCCACTTT. The full variable domain, completed using reference TRBV7-2 and TRBJ1-6, is GAGVSQSPSNKVTEKGKDVELRCDPISGHTALYWYRQSLGQGLEFLIYFQGNSAPDKSGLPSDRFSAERTGGSVSTLTIQRTQQEDSAVYLCASSTRTGVNSPLHFGNGTRLTVT.